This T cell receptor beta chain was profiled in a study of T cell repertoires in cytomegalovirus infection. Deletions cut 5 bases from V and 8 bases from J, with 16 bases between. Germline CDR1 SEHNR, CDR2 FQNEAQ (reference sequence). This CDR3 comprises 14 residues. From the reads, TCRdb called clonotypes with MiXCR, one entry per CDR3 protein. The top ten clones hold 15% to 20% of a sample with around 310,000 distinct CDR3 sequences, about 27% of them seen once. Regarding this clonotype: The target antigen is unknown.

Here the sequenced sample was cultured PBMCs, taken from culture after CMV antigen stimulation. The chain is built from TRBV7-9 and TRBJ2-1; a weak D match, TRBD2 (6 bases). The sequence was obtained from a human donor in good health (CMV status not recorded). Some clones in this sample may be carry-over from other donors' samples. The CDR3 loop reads CASSQISGSDEQFF. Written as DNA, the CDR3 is TGTGCCAGCAGCCAAATATCCGGGAGCGATGAGCAGTTCTTC.